A selection of T cell receptor beta chains follows, all from one sample in a study of T cell clonotyping in hematopoietic cell transplantation. Only in-frame clones appear in the TCRdb table, and some are missing; sequencing was by immunoSEQ multiplex PCR. Of more than 55,000 clones listed, roughly 94% are singletons. Sequenced sample: peripheral blood mononuclear cells. The receptors stem from a man aged 45-65 years in good health. Some clones in this sample may be carry-over from other donors' samples. Each CDR3 is given with its conserved first and last residue. Each record gives: D gene, J gene, V gene, clone size, CDR3 DNA, CDR3 protein. D genes are given only for firm matches. Clone size, where shown, is once, few, many, or a class for clones that have expanded.

TRBD1	TRBJ2-5	TRBV5-5	NA	TGTGCCAGCAGCTTGTTCCGACAGGGGCCCCAAGAGACCCAGTACTTC	CASSLFRQGPQETQYF
NA	TRBJ2-7	TRBV30	NA	TGTGCCTGGAGTGGGGTCGGCGTTCGGGGCGAGCAGTACTTC	CAWSGVGVRGEQYF
NA	TRBJ1-1	TRBV29-1	NA	TGCAGCGTTGATAAGGAGGCCGGCACTGAAGCTTTCTTT	CSVDKEAGTEAFF
NA	TRBJ1-6	TRBV10-3	NA	TGTGCCATCAGTATGGGGGATCGAAATTCACCCCTCCACTTT	CAISMGDRNSPLHF
NA	TRBJ1-2	TRBV6-5	NA	TGTGCCAGCAGTAAGGACAGACGCTATGGCTACACCTTC	CASSKDRRYGYTF
NA	TRBJ2-5	TRBV19	NA	TGTGCCAGTAGTAAGGAGGCGGGGAGCCTCCAAGAGACCCAGTACTTC	CASSKEAGSLQETQYF
NA	TRBJ1-1	TRBV7-2	NA	TGTGCCAGCAGCTCTGGGAGGGGTTTGAACACTGAAGCTTTCTTT	CASSSGRGLNTEAFF
TRBD2	TRBJ2-7	TRBV9	NA	TGTGCCAGCAGCCGAGCGGGAGGGCCCGGAGAGCAGTACTTC	CASSRAGGPGEQYF
NA	TRBJ2-7	TRBV2	NA	TGTGCCAGCAGTCACAGGGTCCACGAGCAGTACTTC	CASSHRVHEQYF
NA	TRBJ1-5	TRBV7-9	NA	TGTGCCAGCGGGTCGGGCAATCAGCCCCAGCATTTT	CASGSGNQPQHF
NA	TRBJ2-1	TRBV7-9	NA	TGTGCCAGCAGACAAACTCAGCAGGGCGATGAGCAGTTCTTC	CASRQTQQGDEQFF
TRBD2	TRBJ2-1	TRBV15	once	TGTGCCACCAGCAGAGGGGGGTTAGCGGGAGGGGATGAGCAGTTCTTC	CATSRGGLAGGDEQFF
TRBD1	TRBJ2-3	TRBV30	NA	TGTGCCTGGAGTGTAAGCAGGGGGTTAGCCGATACGCAGTATTTT	CAWSVSRGLADTQYF
TRBD1	TRBJ2-7	TRBV30	NA	TGTGCCTGGAGTGTACGCCAGGGGGACGAGCAGTACTTC	CAWSVRQGDEQYF
NA	TRBJ2-3	TRBV5-1	NA	TGCGCCAGCAGCTTAGGTAGCCAGAGCACAGATACGCAGTATTTT	CASSLGSQSTDTQYF
NA	TRBJ2-1	TRBV5-5	few	TGTGCCAGCAGCTTGGGGCTAGCGTACTCCTCCTACAATGAGCAGTTCTTC	CASSLGLAYSSYNEQFF
NA	TRBJ2-3	TRBV19	NA	TGTGCCAGTAGTGATGACCTCACAGATACGCAGTATTTT	CASSDDLTDTQYF
TRBD1	TRBJ2-7	TRBV7-9	NA	TGTGCCAGCAGCCCCTGGGACAGCGCGGAGCAGTACTTC	CASSPWDSAEQYF
NA	TRBJ2-2	TRBV7-6	NA	TGTGCCAGCAGCTTTGGGGCGGGCGGGGAGCTGTTTTTT	CASSFGAGGELFF
NA	TRBJ2-7	TRBV10-3	NA	TGTGCCATCCAGGGTGTTGGCTCCTACGAGCAGTACTTC	CAIQGVGSYEQYF
NA	TRBJ2-1	TRBV29-1	NA	TGCAGCGGGGGGAATGAGCAGTTCTTC	CSGGNEQFF
TRBD2	TRBJ2-3	TRBV25-1	few	TGTGCCAGCAGTGACCCCGGGGGGACAGATACGCAGTATTTT	CASSDPGGTDTQYF
TRBD1	TRBJ1-6	TRBV4-2	NA	TGTGCCAGCAGCCCCGCAGTGGACAGGGAAAATTCACCCCTCCACTTT	CASSPAVDRENSPLHF
NA	TRBJ2-7	TRBV6-1	NA	TGTGCCACCGTGGGCGCCCCCGACTACGAGCAGTACTTC	CATVGAPDYEQYF
TRBD2	TRBJ2-1	TRBV7-3	NA	TGTGCCAGCGGATCGATTAGCGGGATCCGTCCGAATGAGCAGTTCTTC	CASGSISGIRPNEQFF
TRBD2	TRBJ2-7	TRBV6-1	NA	TGTGCCAGCAGTGCTCCAACTAGCGGTTTAGCCTACGAGCAGTACTTC	CASSAPTSGLAYEQYF
NA	TRBJ2-5	TRBV7-2	NA	TGTGCCAGCAGCCCACTGCGGGAGACCCAGTACTTC	CASSPLRETQYF
TRBD1	TRBJ2-2	TRBV11-2	NA	TGTGCCAGCAGCTCACAACTCTTCAATCCCAGGGGGTTCACCGGGGAGCTGTTTTTT	CASSSQLFNPRGFTGELFF
TRBD2	TRBJ2-1	TRBV7-9	NA	TGTGCCAGCAGCCCGAATCTGGGTGCGCGGGGGACGACGAATGAGCAGTTCTTC	CASSPNLGARGTTNEQFF
TRBD2	TRBJ2-7	TRBV6-1	NA	TGTGCCAGCGGGACTGAAGCGGGAGGGCCTGGCGAGCAGTACTTC	CASGTEAGGPGEQYF
NA	TRBJ1-2	TRBV6-1	NA	TGTGCCAGCAGTATTGAGGCGACCCGCTATGGCTACACCTTC	CASSIEATRYGYTF
NA	TRBJ2-7	TRBV29-1	few	TGCAGCGTTGAAACGGCCAGTTCCTACGAGCAGTACTTC	CSVETASSYEQYF
TRBD2	TRBJ2-7	TRBV11-2	NA	TGTGCCAGCAGCTTCCATGGACTAGCGGGAATATACGAGCAGTACTTC	CASSFHGLAGIYEQYF
NA	TRBJ1-1	TRBV6-1	NA	TGTGCCAGCCAAAGAACCCCGAGGAACACTGAAGCTTTCTTT	CASQRTPRNTEAFF
NA	TRBJ1-2	TRBV13	NA	TGTGCCAGCAGCTACAGGGCCCCACTCTATGGCTACACCTTC	CASSYRAPLYGYTF
TRBD1	TRBJ2-7	TRBV7-9	NA	TGTGCCAGCAGCTCCCGGGACAGCTCCTACGAGCAGTACTTC	CASSSRDSSYEQYF
TRBD2	TRBJ2-3	TRBV28	NA	TGTGCCAGCAGTGTCTGGACTAGCGGGGAGACAGATACGCAGTATTTT	CASSVWTSGETDTQYF
TRBD1	TRBJ2-7	TRBV9	NA	TGTGCCAGCAGCGGAACAGGGGGTTTTTCCTACGAGCAGTACTTC	CASSGTGGFSYEQYF
NA	TRBJ1-1	TRBV7-2	NA	TGTGCCAGCAGCCGGGCGGGATGGGCTGAAGCTTTCTTT	CASSRAGWAEAFF
NA	TRBJ2-7	TRBV28	NA	TGTGCCAGCAGTTTATGGGGCAGCTCCTACGAGCAGTACTTC	CASSLWGSSYEQYF
NA	TRBJ2-1	TRBV30	NA	TGTGCCTGGAGCAAACCTTGGCGGGACAGCAGAGACAATGAGCAGTTCTTC	CAWSKPWRDSRDNEQFF
NA	TRBJ1-1	TRBV2	NA	TGTGCCAGCAGTGAAGAGTCATACGCTGAAGCTTTCTTT	CASSEESYAEAFF
NA	TRBJ1-1	TRBV14	NA	TGTGCCAGTTCTTCGGCCCTGAACACTGAAGCTTTCTTT	CASSSALNTEAFF
NA	TRBJ1-2	TRBV6-5	NA	TGTGCCAGCCTTGAGGTGGCAGGATCTAACTATGGCTACACCTTC	CASLEVAGSNYGYTF